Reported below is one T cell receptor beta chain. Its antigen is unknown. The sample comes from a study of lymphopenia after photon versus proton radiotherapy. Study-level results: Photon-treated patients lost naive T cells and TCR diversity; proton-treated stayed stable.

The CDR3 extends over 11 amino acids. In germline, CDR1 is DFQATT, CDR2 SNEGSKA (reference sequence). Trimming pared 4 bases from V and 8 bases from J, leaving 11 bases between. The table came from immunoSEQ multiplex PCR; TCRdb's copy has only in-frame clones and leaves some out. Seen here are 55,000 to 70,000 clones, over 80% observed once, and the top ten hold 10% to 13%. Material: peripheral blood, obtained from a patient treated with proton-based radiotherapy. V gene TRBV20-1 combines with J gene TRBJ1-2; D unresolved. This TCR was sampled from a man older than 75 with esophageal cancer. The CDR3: CSANTLGGYTF. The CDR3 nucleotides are TGCAGTGCTAACACCCTGGGCGGCTACACCTTC.